This is a list of T cell receptor beta chains from one sample in a study of blood T cells in healthy people across ages. TCRdb re-analysed the 5' RACE reads in MiXCR, keeping a single row per CDR3 protein. The sample includes 750,000 to 950,000 distinct CDR3 sequences, approximately 32% seen only once; the top ten take approximately 10%. Another study also made use of these data, one on T cells of mothers and their children.

The sequenced sample was blood. These receptors were obtained from a woman between 35 and 50 years old in good health. Both conserved end residues are part of each CDR3. The order of the fields is V gene, clone size, D gene, J gene, CDR3 protein, CDR3 DNA. The D gene is left open where the match is weak. Clone sizes are given selectively: once, few, many, or a class where the clone is expanded.

V: TRBV15; size: -; D: -; J: TRBJ1-6; CDR3: CATSRVGGNSPLHF; DNA: TGTGCCACCAGCAGAGTGGGGGGTAATTCACCCCTCCACTTT
V: TRBV7-2; size: many; D: TRBD1; J: TRBJ2-7; CDR3: CASSLPTGGYEQYF; DNA: TGTGCCAGCAGCTTACCGACAGGGGGCTACGAGCAGTACTTC
V: TRBV12-3/TRBV12-4; size: -; D: -; J: TRBJ2-5; CDR3: CASSRTQGETQYF; DNA: TGTGCCAGCAGCAGGACACAAGGGGAGACCCAGTACTTC
V: TRBV28; size: many; D: TRBD1; J: TRBJ2-7; CDR3: CASTTGDGSYEQYF; DNA: TGTGCCAGTACTACAGGGGACGGGTCCTACGAGCAGTACTTC
V: TRBV7-9; size: few; D: TRBD2; J: TRBJ2-1; CDR3: CASSLDRGGGYNEQFF; DNA: TGTGCCAGCAGCTTAGACCGAGGCGGGGGGTACAATGAGCAGTTCTTC
V: TRBV20-1; size: -; D: -; J: TRBJ2-6; CDR3: CSAGARAGANVLTF; DNA: TGCAGTGCTGGGGCTAGGGCTGGGGCCAACGTCCTGACTTTC
V: TRBV15; size: few; D: TRBD1; J: TRBJ1-5; CDR3: CATSRDQGAGQPQHF; DNA: TGTGCCACCAGCAGAGATCAGGGGGCAGGACAGCCCCAGCATTTT
V: TRBV20-1; size: few; D: -; J: TRBJ1-1; CDR3: CSARDPSAGRGTEAFF; DNA: TGCAGTGCTAGAGATCCCTCAGCAGGCCGAGGAACTGAAGCTTTCTTT
V: TRBV12-3/TRBV12-4; size: -; D: TRBD2; J: TRBJ2-5; CDR3: CASTDLGTSGQETQYF; DNA: TGTGCCAGCACGGACCTCGGGACTAGCGGTCAAGAGACCCAGTACTTC
V: TRBV15; size: -; D: -; J: TRBJ1-1; CDR3: CATSRDGSENTEAFF; DNA: TGTGCCACCAGCAGAGATGGGTCAGAGAACACTGAAGCTTTCTTT
V: TRBV6-1; size: few; D: -; J: TRBJ1-2; CDR3: CASSDIGQIYGYTF; DNA: TGTGCCAGCAGTGATATAGGACAGATCTATGGCTACACCTTC
V: TRBV18; size: -; D: -; J: TRBJ1-2; CDR3: CASSPWERATGGYTF; DNA: TGTGCCAGCTCACCATGGGAAAGAGCAACGGGTGGCTACACCTTC
V: TRBV3-1; size: -; D: -; J: TRBJ2-4; CDR3: CASSREIDLAKNIRYF; DNA: TGTGCCAGCAGCCGCGAAATTGATCTAGCCAAAAACATTCGGTACTTC
V: TRBV14; size: -; D: -; J: TRBJ1-2; CDR3: CASSQGRQGHGYTF; DNA: TGTGCCAGCAGCCAAGGGAGGCAGGGCCATGGCTACACCTTC
V: TRBV5-1; size: few; D: -; J: TRBJ2-6; CDR3: CASREIESGANVLTF; DNA: TGCGCCAGCCGGGAGATAGAATCTGGGGCCAACGTCCTGACTTTC
V: TRBV7-2; size: many; D: -; J: TRBJ2-3; CDR3: CASSPSITDTQYF; DNA: TGTGCCAGCAGCCCATCAATCACAGATACGCAGTATTTT
V: TRBV28; size: -; D: -; J: TRBJ2-7; CDR3: CASSPIGGASYEQYF; DNA: TGTGCCAGCAGTCCAATCGGGGGAGCCTCCTACGAGCAGTACTTC
V: TRBV10-3; size: -; D: -; J: TRBJ1-4; CDR3: CAISEDEKLFF; DNA: TGTGCCATCAGTGAGGATGAAAAACTGTTTTTT
V: TRBV7-9; size: many; D: -; J: TRBJ2-3; CDR3: CASSGRTDTQYF; DNA: TGTGCCAGCAGCGGCCGGACAGATACGCAGTATTTT
V: TRBV7-9; size: few; D: TRBD1; J: TRBJ1-2; CDR3: CASSTLDREAYGYTF; DNA: TGTGCCAGCAGCACTCTAGACAGGGAAGCCTATGGCTACACCTTC
V: TRBV4-2; size: many; D: -; J: TRBJ2-7; CDR3: CASSRGGTPRDGYEQYF; DNA: TGTGCCAGCAGCCGTGGGGGCACACCACGCGATGGTTACGAGCAGTACTTC
V: TRBV7-2; size: once; D: TRBD1; J: TRBJ2-1; CDR3: CAGSLEPGQGQNEQFF; DNA: TGTGCCGGCAGCTTAGAACCGGGACAGGGACAGAATGAGCAGTTCTTC
V: TRBV5-1; size: few; D: TRBD1; J: TRBJ2-7; CDR3: CASSLAPGQHYEQYF; DNA: TGCGCCAGCAGCTTGGCCCCGGGACAGCACTACGAGCAGTACTTC
V: TRBV4-3; size: few; D: TRBD1; J: TRBJ1-4; CDR3: CASSQGDRGGEKLFF; DNA: TGCGCCAGCAGCCAAGGAGACAGGGGTGGCGAAAAACTGTTTTTT
V: TRBV12-3/TRBV12-4; size: -; D: TRBD1; J: TRBJ1-4; CDR3: CASTHTGGPHEKLFF; DNA: TGTGCCAGCACTCATACAGGGGGCCCCCATGAAAAACTGTTTTTT
V: TRBV12-3/TRBV12-4; size: few; D: -; J: TRBJ2-4; CDR3: CASSPDGNIQYF; DNA: TGTGCCAGCAGCCCTGATGGGAACATTCAGTACTTC
V: TRBV5-1; size: once; D: TRBD1; J: TRBJ2-5; CDR3: CASTDRGETQYF; DNA: TGCGCCAGCACCGACAGGGGGGAGACCCAGTACTTC
V: TRBV11-2; size: -; D: -; J: TRBJ2-1; CDR3: CASSLDFTTHNHNEQFF; DNA: TGTGCCAGCAGCTTAGATTTCACCACCCACAATCACAATGAGCAGTTCTTC
V: TRBV10-3; size: -; D: -; J: TRBJ1-2; CDR3: CAIRADGPNYGYTF; DNA: TGTGCCATCAGGGCGGACGGCCCTAACTATGGCTACACCTTC
V: TRBV15; size: few; D: -; J: TRBJ2-5; CDR3: CVTSRVQETQYF; DNA: TGTGTCACCAGCAGAGTTCAAGAGACCCAGTACTTC
V: TRBV28; size: few; D: -; J: TRBJ2-1; CDR3: CASSFGDLMSEQFF; DNA: TGTGCCAGCAGTTTTGGGGATCTCATGTCTGAGCAGTTCTTC
V: TRBV27; size: -; D: TRBD1; J: TRBJ2-3; CDR3: CASRTMQIQGASTDTQYF; DNA: TGTGCCAGCAGAACTATGCAGATACAGGGGGCCAGCACAGATACGCAGTATTTT
V: TRBV5-1; size: few; D: -; J: TRBJ2-6; CDR3: CASSLEQSSGANVLTF; DNA: TGCGCCAGCAGCTTGGAACAGAGCTCTGGGGCCAACGTCCTGACTTTC
V: TRBV11-2; size: -; D: -; J: TRBJ2-1; CDR3: CASSFSGGGDEQFF; DNA: TGTGCCAGCAGTTTTAGCGGTGGAGGGGATGAGCAGTTCTTC
V: TRBV12-3/TRBV12-4; size: few; D: TRBD1; J: TRBJ1-2; CDR3: CASSSSTGGPAGYTF; DNA: TGTGCCAGCAGTTCCTCGACAGGGGGTCCGGCTGGCTACACCTTC
V: TRBV6-1; size: -; D: TRBD2; J: TRBJ2-3; CDR3: CVSSEAVAGLTDTQYF; DNA: TGTGTCAGCAGTGAAGCGGTAGCGGGTCTCACAGATACGCAGTATTTT
V: TRBV20-1; size: few; D: TRBD1; J: TRBJ1-2; CDR3: CSARQGGGGDYGYTF; DNA: TGCAGTGCTCGACAGGGTGGAGGGGGTGACTATGGCTACACCTTC
V: TRBV4-2; size: -; D: -; J: TRBJ1-1; CDR3: CASSQDLIAFF; DNA: TGTGCCAGCAGCCAAGATCTCATAGCTTTCTTT
V: TRBV5-1; size: -; D: -; J: TRBJ2-7; CDR3: CASSPGTPLDEQYF; DNA: TGCGCCAGCAGCCCCGGGACCCCACTTGACGAGCAGTACTTC
V: TRBV20-1; size: -; D: -; J: TRBJ1-5; CDR3: CSARDLTTMGQPQHF; DNA: TGCAGTGCTAGAGATCTTACTACTATGGGGCAGCCCCAGCATTTT
V: TRBV7-2; size: many; D: TRBD2; J: TRBJ2-1; CDR3: CASSTSGGGYNEQFF; DNA: TGTGCCAGCAGCACTAGCGGGGGCGGATACAATGAGCAGTTCTTC
V: TRBV12-3/TRBV12-4; size: -; D: -; J: TRBJ1-5; CDR3: CASSFHSNQPQHF; DNA: TGTGCCAGCAGTTTTCACAGCAATCAGCCCCAGCATTTT
V: TRBV29-1; size: few; D: -; J: TRBJ2-7; CDR3: CSVEHDSKGCEQYF; DNA: TGCAGCGTTGAACACGATTCGAAAGGCTGCGAGCAGTACTTC
V: TRBV29-1; size: many; D: TRBD1; J: TRBJ1-2; CDR3: CSVDPRDRDPNYGYTF; DNA: TGCAGCGTTGATCCCCGGGACAGGGATCCTAACTATGGCTACACCTTC
V: TRBV3-1; size: few; D: TRBD2; J: TRBJ2-3; CDR3: CASSLPGLAGTDTQYF; DNA: TGTGCCAGCAGCCTACCTGGACTAGCGGGCACAGATACGCAGTATTTT
V: TRBV25-1; size: -; D: TRBD2; J: TRBJ2-1; CDR3: CASSPSQLAGGLAGSFF; DNA: TGTGCCAGCAGTCCCAGCCAGCTAGCGGGGGGTCTTGCGGGTTCGTTCTTC
V: TRBV6-1; size: -; D: TRBD1; J: TRBJ1-1; CDR3: CASSKFRGQNTEAFF; DNA: TGTGCCAGCAGTAAATTCAGGGGGCAGAACACTGAAGCTTTCTTT
V: TRBV28; size: few; D: TRBD2; J: TRBJ2-7; CDR3: CASSPGLAGGSSYEQYF; DNA: TGTGCCAGCAGTCCGGGACTAGCGGGGGGGAGCTCCTACGAGCAGTACTTC
V: TRBV7-3; size: -; D: -; J: TRBJ1-1; CDR3: CASSSGRENTEAFF; DNA: TGTGCCAGCAGCTCGGGACGGGAGAACACTGAAGCTTTCTTT
V: TRBV20-1; size: -; D: TRBD1; J: TRBJ1-1; CDR3: CSAGQVMNTEAFF; DNA: TGCAGCGCCGGACAGGTCATGAACACTGAAGCTTTCTTT
V: TRBV10-3; size: many; D: -; J: TRBJ2-7; CDR3: CATGRGSTYEQYF; DNA: TGTGCCACAGGCCGAGGGTCTACCTACGAGCAGTACTTC
V: TRBV7-6; size: -; D: TRBD2; J: TRBJ2-1; CDR3: CASRAQGGGAVNEQFF; DNA: TGTGCCAGCAGGGCTCAGGGCGGGGGGGCCGTCAATGAGCAGTTCTTC
V: TRBV20-1; size: many; D: -; J: TRBJ2-1; CDR3: CSARERAGSRGEQFF; DNA: TGCAGTGCCCGAGAACGGGCAGGGTCACGGGGTGAGCAGTTCTTC
V: TRBV7-2; size: -; D: TRBD2; J: TRBJ2-7; CDR3: CTSSLEVVKLAGDPTYEQYF; DNA: TGTACCAGCAGCTTAGAAGTGGTTAAACTAGCGGGGGACCCTACCTACGAGCAGTACTTC
V: TRBV7-2; size: -; D: -; J: TRBJ2-1; CDR3: CASSLNRVSYNEQFF; DNA: TGTGCCAGCAGCTTAAATCGGGTCTCCTACAATGAGCAGTTCTTC
V: TRBV28; size: many; D: -; J: TRBJ1-2; CDR3: CASSLGGGTYGYTF; DNA: TGTGCCAGCAGTCTGGGGGGCGGTACCTATGGCTACACCTTC
V: TRBV11-2; size: once; D: -; J: TRBJ1-2; CDR3: CASTWAGNTNYGYTF; DNA: TGTGCCAGCACCTGGGCAGGGAACACTAACTATGGCTACACCTTC
V: TRBV15; size: many; D: -; J: TRBJ1-2; CDR3: CATSRDNTDPYTF; DNA: TGTGCCACCAGCAGAGATAACACAGACCCCTACACCTTC
V: TRBV12-3/TRBV12-4; size: few; D: -; J: TRBJ1-1; CDR3: CASSFGGGSTEAFF; DNA: TGTGCCAGCAGTTTTGGGGGTGGTAGCACTGAAGCTTTCTTT
V: TRBV28; size: -; D: -; J: TRBJ1-5; CDR3: CASTPTASQGQPQHF; DNA: TGTGCCAGCACCCCGACAGCCTCCCAAGGTCAGCCCCAGCATTTT